This T cell receptor (beta chain) appears in the sequencing data of a study of shared clonotypes between healthy human individuals. Sequencing was performed with immunoSEQ multiplex PCR; in TCRdb, only in-frame clones are kept and a portion is missing. The table lists around 1.1 million clones, 70% to 80% of them singletons. The receptor's source is a young man in good health. Some clones in this sample may be carry-over from other donors' samples. The sample taken for sequencing was memory CD4+ T cells from PBMCs. Subset defined: CD45RA-negative fraction.

The CDR3 loop reads CASSLTASSYNEQFF. CDR3 nucleotide sequence: TGTGCCAGCAGCTTGACCGCCAGCTCCTACAATGAGCAGTTCTTC. The rearrangement joins TRBV5-6 to TRBJ2-1, with D hard to call. The CDR3 is 15 residues long. V lost 1 base to trimming and J lost 0 bases, with 8 bases between them. Germline values: CDR1 SGHDT, CDR2 YYEEEE.